One and the same sample provided the 15 T cell receptor beta chains below, sequenced in a study of post-analysis software for immune sequencing data. Regarding the study as a whole: Among 5 or 6 TRBV segments more frequent in patients than controls were TRBV5-6, TRBV5-1 and TRBV20-1.

Their target antigens are unknown. Researchers reported that TCR beta cDNA libraries carried unique molecular identifiers. In TCRdb, the PCR reads were re-called with MiXCR into one record per CDR3 protein. This sample has roughly 200,000 distinct CDR3 sequences, with roughly 30% found just once. What was sequenced was blood. The receptors here all came from a girl under 18 with multiple sclerosis.

J is TRBJ2-2 and V is TRBV12-3 or TRBV12-4; no clear D. The CDR3 has 15 residues. V lost 6 bases and J lost 2, with 13 bases in between. The CDR3 DNA is TGTGCCAGCAGCCCGAGTAAGAGAAACACCGGGGAGCTGTTTTTT. Translation: CASSPSKRNTGELFF.

This clonotype was observed a handful of times. The chain has TRBV30 and TRBJ1-4; perhaps TRBD1 as D (6 bases). Germline CDR1 reads GTSNPN; CDR2 reads SVGIG (reference sequence). V was clipped by 3 bases and J by 8 bases, with 13 bases between them. The CDR3 is 13 amino acids. CDR3 coding DNA: TGTGCCTGGAGAACAGGGTCCTACGAAAAACTGTTTTTT. Protein sequence: CAWRTGSYEKLFF.

With regard to this clonotype: This may come from a read error, since a much larger clone is one base off. The chain is built from TRBV15 and TRBJ2-7, with a possible D match to TRBD2 (5 bases). Trimming left V 1 base short and J 5 bases short, with 18 bases between. Germline V gene data show CDR1 as LNHNV and CDR2 as YYDKDF (reference sequence). This CDR3 is built from 16 residues. The CDR3 region has the DNA TGTGCCACCAGCAGAGGGACTTCGGGGAGTAGCGACGAGCAGTACTTC. This gives the protein CATSRGTSGSSDEQYF.

V and J are TRBV29-1 and TRBJ2-3; 9 bases fit TRBD2. CDR3 length equals 16 residues. CDR1 is SQVTM, CDR2 ANQGSEA, per germline. Losses at the gene ends were 8 bases for V and 0 bases for J; bases not matched to a gene: 12. As DNA, the CDR3 is TGCAGCCCAAGGGGACTAGCCTTCTCTAGCACAGATACGCAGTATTTT. Its translation: CSPRGLAFSSTDTQYF.

Note on this clonotype: A much bigger clone sits one base away, suggesting this may be a read error. The genes are TRBV20-1 and TRBJ1-5; 11 bases match TRBD1. Per germline, CDR1 DFQATT and CDR2 SNEGSKA (reference sequence). This CDR3 contains 14 residues. DNA for the CDR3: TGCAGGGCCCGGGACAGGGGGGGCAATCAGCCCCAGCATTTT. Protein product: CRARDRGGNQPQHF.

This clonotype showed up just a few times. A read error may be the cause here, since a much bigger clone is one base away. The V gene is TRBV29-1, the J gene TRBJ2-6; maybe TRBD1 (5 bases). The V gene's germline CDR1 is SQVTM and CDR2 ANQGSEA. This CDR3 is 16 amino acids long. CDR3 nucleotide sequence: TGCAGCGTAGTCCTATATCAAGACTCTGGGGCCAACGTCCGGACTTTC. Translation: CSVVLYQDSGANVRTF.

About this clonotype itself: A single base separates this from a much larger clone, so it may be a read error. The gene calls are TRBV6-5 and TRBJ2-5; D may be TRBD1 (6 bases). From germline, CDR1 is MNHEY and CDR2 SVGAGI. The CDR3 covers 12 residues. CDR3 sequence reads: CASSRQGMTPYF. The CDR3 DNA is TGTGCCAGCAGCCGTCAGGGGATGACCCCGTACTTC.

V usage is TRBV7-9 and J usage is TRBJ2-7; a weak D match, TRBD1 (5 bases). TRBJ2-5 matches the DNA end more closely, so the J call is doubtful. Germline V gene sequence: CDR1 SEHNR, CDR2 FQNEAQ (reference sequence). The CDR3 extends over 14 amino acids. CDR3 in amino acids: CASSLLDRRETQYF. In DNA form, the CDR3 reads TGTGCCAGCAGCTTACTCGACAGAAGGGAGACCCAGTACTTC.

As regards this clonotype: Since a much larger clone is just one base distant, this may be a read error. No conserved phenylalanine or tryptophan ends this CDR3, so it is likely a read error. J is TRBJ2-5 and V is TRBV5-1, with 10 bases lining up with TRBD1. Germline lookup yields CDR1 SGHRS and CDR2 YFSETQ. V shed 4 bases and J 4 bases; nucleotides not matched to a gene: 4. The CDR3 consists of 14 residues. CDR3 region: CASSMGQGPETQYC. In DNA form, the CDR3 reads TGCGCCAGCAGCATGGGACAGGGGCCAGAGACCCAGTACTGC.

This chain links TRBV20-1 with TRBJ1-2; TRBD1 aligns across 9 bases. The CDR3 consists of 13 residues. V lost 1 base, J lost 7 bases, and 4 bases stayed unmatched. CDR1 DFQATT and CDR2 SNEGSKA come from the germline V gene (reference sequence). CDR3 in amino acids: CSARGRQGGGYTF. The CDR3 bases are TGCAGTGCTAGAGGTCGACAGGGGGGTGGCTACACCTTC.

This clonotype was detected only a few times. The chain joins TRBV5-1 to TRBJ2-3; 7 nucleotides match TRBD2. Germline loops: CDR1 SGHRS, CDR2 YFSETQ. The CDR3 extends over 15 amino acids. With 0 bases clipped from V and 5 bases from J, the junction kept 6 bases outside the gene matches. CDR3 protein: CASSLGASGGDTQYF. The CDR3 coding sequence is TGCGCCAGCAGCTTGGGTGCTAGCGGAGGAGATACGCAGTATTTT.

Details on this clonotype: This may come from a read error, since a much larger clone is one base off. In nucleotides, the CDR3 is TGCAGCGTTGAAGGGGCAGGGGGCCATGGCTACACCTTC. Amino acids: CSVEGAGGHGYTF. The chain links TRBV29-1 to TRBJ1-2; 8 bases are a match to TRBD1. V lost 1 base to trimming and J lost 6 bases; unmatched junction nucleotides: 4. The CDR3 consists of 13 residues. Germline values: CDR1 SQVTM, CDR2 ANQGSEA. The complete variable domain, with remaining parts taken from reference TRBV29-1 and TRBJ1-2, reads SAVISQKPSRDICQRGTSLTIQCQVDSQVTMMFWYRQQPGQSLTLIATANQGSEATYESGFVIDKFPISRPNLTFSTLTVSNMSPEDSSIYLCSVEGAGGHGYTFGSGTRLTVV.

The chain has TRBV6-1 and TRBJ2-1; D gene uncertain. The V end was cut by 2 bases, the J end by 7 bases, with 15 bases between. CDR1 and CDR2 from the germline V gene are MNHNS and SASEGT. CDR3 length: 15 residues. DNA for the CDR3: TGTGCCAGCAGTGAACACGATTTAATGGGGAATGAGCAGTTCTTC. It is translated as CASSEHDLMGNEQFF.

The J gene is TRBJ2-7, the V gene TRBV20-1, with unresolved D. Germline CDR1 reads DFQATT; CDR2 reads SNEGSKA (reference sequence). This CDR3 has 13 residues. V gave up 0 bases and J gave up 2 bases, with 8 bases separating them. In DNA, the CDR3 is TGCAGTGCTAGAGATACCGGTACCTACGAGCAGTACTTC. Protein: CSARDTGTYEQYF.

Details on this clonotype: Given a much more abundant clone one base away, this may be a read error. As DNA, the CDR3 is TGTGCCAGCAGCTTACAAGACAGGGAGGGAGAGCAGTACTTC. Amino acids: CASSLQDREGEQYF. The chain combines TRBV7-9 with TRBJ2-5; possibly TRBD1 or TRBD2 for D (7 bases each). The V gene lost 2 bases and the J gene lost 11 bases, with 18 bases spanning the gap. CDR1 SEHNR and CDR2 FQNEAQ come from the germline V gene (reference sequence). The CDR3 has 14 amino acids.